This T cell receptor (beta chain) stems from a study of blood T cells in healthy people across ages. Whole-study results and caveats: Researchers report that TCR beta diversity correlated strongly with naive T cell percentage. Aged donors had fewer naive CD4+ cells and lower diversity than long-lived donors. Age showed a roughly linear inverse relationship with TCR beta diversity per million T cells.

CDR1 is GTSNPN, CDR2 SVGIG, per germline (reference sequence). V lost 6 bases to trimming and J lost 3 bases, with 13 bases between them. The CDR3 is 13 amino acids. Using a J-beta primer mix together with a sample-barcoded 5' primer, a second PCR was run for about 6 to 11 cycles. Researchers report that a template-switch adaptor with 12 random nucleotides tagged each cDNA molecule. TCRdb analysed the 5' RACE reads with MiXCR anew, one entry per CDR3 protein. The sample includes 550,000 to 800,000 distinct CDR3 sequences, under 25% seen only once; the top ten take under 4%. A note on this clonotype: The target antigen is unknown.

This TCR came from a man in his sixties or seventies in good health. The chain uses TRBV30 and TRBJ2-3; perhaps D is TRBD1 or TRBD2 (5 bases each). Input material: blood. The CDR3 protein is CACGAPGTDTQYF. The CDR3 DNA reads TGTGCCTGCGGGGCCCCTGGTACAGATACGCAGTATTTT. The complete variable domain, with remaining parts taken from reference TRBV30 and TRBJ2-3, reads SQTIHQWPATLVQPVGSPLSLECTVEGTSNPNLYWYRQAAGRGLQLLFYSVGIGQISSEVPQNLSASRPQDRQFILSSKKLLLSDSGFYLCACGAPGTDTQYFGPGTRLTVL.